Below are 29 T cell receptor beta chains sequenced from a single sample in a study of CD8 T cells in ankylosing spondylitis. Overall study findings and caveats: One TCR beta motif, made up of several highly homologous variants, appeared characteristic of ankylosing spondylitis blood.

TCRdb independently ran MiXCR on the 5' RACE reads; one entry per CDR3 protein. The table records 450,000 to 550,000 distinct CDR3 sequences, less than 6% of them present only once. Their antigens remain unidentified. The sequenced sample consisted of blood, either unsorted or a sorted T cell fraction (not recorded which). The source of these receptors is a male donor with ankylosing spondylitis.

As regards this clonotype: A much bigger clone sits one base away, suggesting this may be a read error. The gene calls are TRBV12-3 or TRBV12-4 and TRBJ2-1, with 8 bases lining up with TRBD2. The CDR3 is 16 amino acids. The CDR3 spells CAISLPASGLSNEQFF. The CDR3 coding sequence is TGTGCCATCAGTTTACCGGCTAGCGGGCTATCGAATGAGCAGTTCTTC.

There are many counts of this clonotype. The rearrangement joins TRBV10-3 to TRBJ1-1; D is perhaps TRBD1 (6 bases). This CDR3 has 13 residues. The V end lost 7 bases, the J end lost 5 bases, and 14 bases lay between the germline ends. Germline lookup yields CDR1 ENHRY and CDR2 SYGVKD. CDR3 sequence reads: CAITPGEGTEAFF. In DNA, the CDR3 is TGTGCCATCACCCCAGGGGAAGGAACTGAAGCTTTCTTT.

This clonotype was counted ten times or more. The V gene is TRBV5-1, the J gene TRBJ1-2; D is perhaps TRBD1 (5 bases). Deletions cut 4 bases from V and 6 bases from J, with 16 bases between. This CDR3 has 14 residues. CDR1 is SGHRS, CDR2 YFSETQ, per germline. The CDR3 bases are TGCGCCAGCAGCCCAGGGTTCGGGACGGATGGCTACACCTTC. This encodes CASSPGFGTDGYTF.

At least ten counts were recorded for this clonotype. The rearrangement joins TRBV7-2 to TRBJ2-1; D might be TRBD2 (6 bases). The V gene lost 2 bases and the J gene lost 10 bases, with 9 bases spanning the gap. Germline assignment: CDR1 SGHTA and CDR2 FQGNSA. This CDR3 region has 12 residues. The CDR3 protein is CASSLTSLEQFF. CDR3 DNA: TGTGCCAGCAGCTTAACTAGCCTAGAGCAGTTCTTC. Based on the CDR3 plus reference TRBV7-2 and TRBJ2-1, the full variable domain is GAGVSQSPSNKVTEKGKDVELRCDPISGHTALYWYRQSLGQGLEFLIYFQGNSAPDKSGLPSDRFSAERTGGSVSTLTIQRTQQEDSAVYLCASSLTSLEQFFGPGTRLTVL.

This clonotype was observed many times. CDR3 DNA: TGTGCCAGCAGTTCCTCGGGGGGAGTTGAAAAACTGTTTTTT. Translation gives CASSSSGGVEKLFF. J is TRBJ1-4 and V is TRBV6-5; TRBD1 might be the D (5 bases). The V end was cut by 4 bases, the J end by 7 bases, with 13 bases between. Germline V gene data show CDR1 as MNHEY and CDR2 as SVGAGI. This CDR3 is 14 amino acids long.

This clonotype was found many times. The V gene is TRBV6-5, the J gene TRBJ2-7; TRBD1 aligns across 8 bases. Germline CDR1 MNHEY, CDR2 SVGAGI. J lost 0 bases, V lost 4 bases, and 11 bases had no gene match. This CDR3 has 17 residues. The CDR3 coding sequence is TGTGCCAGCAGTTTCCCATTGACAGGGGACTTCTCCTACGAGCAGTACTTC. Its protein product is CASSFPLTGDFSYEQYF.

In its sample, this clonotype was seen many times. The CDR3 region is CASSLRQPAFF. CDR3 in DNA: TGTGCCAGCAGTTTAAGGCAGCCCGCTTTCTTT. The V gene is TRBV12-3 or TRBV12-4, the J gene TRBJ1-1; no reliable D call. The V gene lost 2 bases and the J gene lost 11 bases, with 9 bases spanning the gap. The CDR3 contains 11 residues.

This clonotype occurred many times. The chain uses TRBV10-3 and TRBJ1-2; 7 bases align to TRBD1. The junction had 12 bases not matched to a gene; V was cut back by 2 bases and J by 6 bases. This CDR3 is 16 amino acids long. CDR1 is ENHRY, CDR2 SYGVKD, per germline. The CDR3 coding sequence is TGTGCCATCAGTGAGCCACTCCGTCAGGGGGATAATGGCTACACCTTC. Encoded protein: CAISEPLRQGDNGYTF.

Turning to this clonotype: This may stem from a read error, because a much larger clone lies one nucleotide away. This chain links TRBV5-6 with TRBJ2-5; D tentatively reads TRBD1 or TRBD2 (5 bases each). The germline V gene encodes CDR1 SGHDT and CDR2 YYEEEE. The CDR3 length is 14 residues. The CDR3 here is CASRLVSGRETQYF. In DNA form, the CDR3 reads TGTGCCAGCAGATTGGTTTCGGGGCGGGAGACCCAGTACTTC. The full variable domain, completed using reference TRBV5-6 and TRBJ2-5, is DAGVTQSPTHLIKTRGQQVTLRCSPKSGHDTVSWYQQALGQGPQFIFQYYEEEERQRGNFPDRFSGHQFPNYSSELNVNALLLGDSALYLCASRLVSGRETQYFGPGTRLLVL.

This clonotype was seen ten or more times. V and J are TRBV20-1 and TRBJ1-1; the D gene is possibly TRBD1 (5 bases). Per the germline V gene, CDR1 is DFQATT and CDR2 is SNEGSKA (reference sequence). Deletions cut 0 bases from V and 4 bases from J, with 12 bases between. The CDR3 loop spans 14 amino acids. As DNA, the CDR3 is TGCAGTGCTAGAGATCTCGAGGGGAGCACTGAAGCTTTCTTT. Translating gives CSARDLEGSTEAFF.

This clonotype was seen more than once but under ten times. The gene calls are TRBV13 and TRBJ2-7; TRBD2 agrees at 15 bases. The CDR3 consists of 17 residues. With 3 bases clipped from V and 7 bases from J, the junction kept 10 bases outside the gene matches. In germline, CDR1 is PRHDT, CDR2 FYEKMQ (reference sequence). CDR3 protein: CASSFGLAGGSAGEQYF. The CDR3 nucleotides are TGTGCCAGCAGCTTCGGACTAGCGGGAGGGTCGGCGGGGGAGCAGTACTTC.

This clonotype has more than one count but fewer than ten. The J gene is TRBJ2-5, the V gene TRBV10-3; tentative D call: TRBD2 (7 bases). Germline CDR1 is ENHRY and CDR2 is SYGVKD. Between the trimmed V and J ends, which lost 0 bases and 2 bases, there was a span of 16 bases. This CDR3 has 17 amino acids. The chain's CDR3 is CAISESRGPVDQETQYF. CDR3 DNA: TGTGCCATCAGTGAGTCGCGGGGGCCGGTGGATCAAGAGACCCAGTACTTC.

This clonotype was picked up many times. This sequence joins TRBV4-3 and TRBJ2-2; 8 bases align to TRBD2. CDR1 is LGHNA, CDR2 YSLEER, per germline. CDR3 length equals 14 residues. Unmatched junction bases numbered 7, after V lost 6 bases and J lost 7 bases. The CDR3 sequence: CASSLLTSGGELFF. CDR3 nucleotides: TGCGCCAGCAGTCTTCTCACTAGCGGCGGGGAGCTGTTTTTT.

This clonotype was observed a few times. The chain employs TRBV4-3 and TRBJ1-2; 8 nucleotides agree with TRBD1. The CDR3 has 16 amino acids. Trimming removed 0 bases from V and 2 bases from J; junction bases left unmatched: 5. Germline CDR1 is LGHNA and CDR2 is YSLEER. The CDR3 nucleotides read TGCGCCAGCAGCCAAGATATTAGGACAGGGAACTATGGCTACACCTTC. Its translation: CASSQDIRTGNYGYTF.

J is TRBJ1-6 and V is TRBV7-2; unclear D gene. This CDR3 spans 14 amino acids. Germline V gene sequence: CDR1 SGHTA, CDR2 FQGNSA. Trimming removed 2 bases at V and 5 bases at J, with 7 bases between. CDR3 in DNA: TGTGCCAGCAGCTTACTAGGCAATAATTCACCCCTCCACTTT. It is translated as CASSLLGNNSPLHF.

The gene calls are TRBV4-3 and TRBJ2-7, with 7 positions matching TRBD1. Germline CDR1 and CDR2: LGHNA and YSLEER. V trimming: 2 bases; J trimming: 4 bases; junction bases outside the gene matches: 11. The CDR3 spans 16 residues. The CDR3: CASSQTTGVIGYEQYF. The CDR3 DNA reads as TGCGCCAGCAGCCAAACCACAGGGGTTATCGGTTACGAGCAGTACTTC.

This clonotype has a count of ten or more. The chain couples TRBV27 to TRBJ2-2; TRBD1 matches 10 bases. Per germline, CDR1 MNHEY and CDR2 SMNVEV (reference sequence). V shed 6 bases and J 3 bases; nucleotides not matched to a gene: 4. The CDR3 runs 15 residues. The CDR3 spells CASSYGTGDTGELFF. The CDR3 DNA reads TGTGCCAGCAGCTACGGGACAGGGGACACCGGGGAGCTGTTTTTT.

This clonotype was seen at least ten times. The chain has TRBV6-5 and TRBJ1-1; D is undetermined. CDR3 length: 13 residues. The V gene's germline CDR1 is MNHEY and CDR2 SVGAGI. V dropped 4 bases and J dropped 1 base, with 7 bases sitting between them. CDR3 residues: CASSSTENTEAFF. Here the CDR3 DNA reads TGTGCCAGCAGTTCAACTGAGAACACTGAAGCTTTCTTT.

This clonotype was detected many times. The chain carries TRBV29-1 and TRBJ2-3, with 7 bases matching TRBD2. The V gene end was trimmed by 6 bases and the J gene end by 8 bases; junction bases not matched to a gene: 2. This CDR3 is built from 10 residues. Per germline, CDR1 SQVTM and CDR2 ANQGSEA. CDR3 sequence (DNA): TGCAGCGTGGAGCGGGGTACGCAGTATTTT. This codes for CSVERGTQYF.

Many counts were recorded for this clonotype. The chain couples TRBV5-1 to TRBJ2-2; TRBD2 aligns across 12 bases. In germline, CDR1 is SGHRS, CDR2 YFSETQ. The CDR3 extends over 18 amino acids. Trimming at V came to 3 bases and at J to 4 bases, leaving 10 bases not matched to a gene. In nucleotides, the CDR3 is TGCGCCAGCAGCTCGGCTAGCGGGAGGGTAGTTCCCACCGGGGAGCTGTTTTTT. Its translation: CASSSASGRVVPTGELFF.

V usage is TRBV7-8 and J usage is TRBJ1-4; D not resolved. Trimming removed 1 base from V and 7 bases from J, with 10 bases in between. The length of the CDR3 is 14 residues. Germline values: CDR1 SGHVS, CDR2 FQNEAQ. CDR3 in amino acids: CASSLVPSSEKLFF. CDR3 bases: TGTGCCAGCAGCTTAGTTCCTTCCAGTGAAAAACTGTTTTTT. The entire variable domain, with the rest obtained from reference TRBV7-8 and TRBJ1-4, is as follows: GAGVSQSPRYKVAKRGQDVALRCDPISGHVSLFWYQQALGQGPEFLTYFQNEAQLDKSGLPSDRFFAERPEGSVSTLKIQRTQQEDSAVYLCASSLVPSSEKLFFGSGTQLSVL.

This clonotype was counted at least ten times. The chain joins TRBV7-2 to TRBJ2-7; TRBD1 is a possible D gene (6 bases). This CDR3 is built from 14 residues. V was trimmed by 5 bases and J by 3 bases, leaving 14 bases between them. Germline CDR1 is SGHTA and CDR2 is FQGNSA. This CDR3 reads CASSPQTGSYEQYF. The CDR3 bases are TGTGCCAGCAGCCCGCAGACAGGTAGCTACGAGCAGTACTTC.

This clonotype was picked up many times. The chain joins TRBV12-3 or TRBV12-4 to TRBJ2-2; D might be TRBD1 (6 bases). The germline V and J ends were trimmed by 3 bases and 5 bases, with 13 bases remaining between them. The CDR3 sequence is 15 residues long. CDR3 sequence: CASSLETGWTGELFF. The CDR3 nucleotides read TGTGCCAGCAGTTTGGAGACAGGATGGACCGGGGAGCTGTTTTTT.

This clonotype was seen at least ten times. The CDR3 is CSVGGMNTEAFF. CDR3 in DNA: TGCAGCGTGGGAGGCATGAACACTGAAGCTTTCTTT. The chain links TRBV29-1 to TRBJ1-1, with no clear D. This CDR3 is built from 12 residues. CDR1 and CDR2 (germline): SQVTM, ANQGSEA. Trimming cost V 6 bases and J 0 bases, with 8 bases left between them.

This clonotype was counted at least ten times. This chain connects TRBV5-1 to TRBJ2-1; 11 nucleotides line up with TRBD2. The ends lost 2 bases at V and 10 bases at J; junction bases unmatched: 8. The CDR3 spans 15 residues. Germline V gene lookup returns CDR1 SGHRS and CDR2 YFSETQ. The CDR3 region has the DNA TGCGCCAGCAGCTTCGGTCTAGCGGGGGGTGTGGAGCAGTTCTTC. It yields the protein CASSFGLAGGVEQFF.

This clonotype has ten or more counts. The chain has TRBV10-3 and TRBJ1-2, with 9 bases lining up with TRBD1. Germline V lookup: CDR1 ENHRY, CDR2 SYGVKD. The CDR3 is 17 residues long. V was clipped by 4 bases and J by 1 base; unmatched bases: 10. The chain's CDR3 is CAISAGTGPTDNYGYTF. In DNA form, the CDR3 reads TGTGCCATCAGTGCCGGGACAGGGCCGACAGATAACTATGGCTACACCTTC.

This clonotype was detected ten times or more. This chain joins TRBV7-2 and TRBJ2-7; 7 bases agree with TRBD1. The CDR3 consists of 14 residues. V trimming: 5 bases; J trimming: 3 bases; junction bases outside the gene matches: 7. The germline CDR1 and CDR2 sequences are SGHTA and FQGNSA. This chain's CDR3 is CASSTPGQSYEQYF. CDR3 bases: TGTGCCAGCAGCACACCGGGACAGAGCTACGAGCAGTACTTC.

The V gene is TRBV6-5, the J gene TRBJ2-7; D is unresolved. CDR1 is MNHEY and CDR2 is SVGAGI in the germline V gene. CDR3 length equals 14 residues. V was clipped by 4 bases and J by 6 bases, with 16 bases between them. The CDR3 coding sequence is TGTGCCAGCAGTTTGACCAGACCGCCGAGCGAGCAGTACTTC. As protein: CASSLTRPPSEQYF.

This clonotype has a count of ten or more. The chain recombines TRBV5-1 with TRBJ1-5; D remains ambiguous. From germline, CDR1 is SGHRS and CDR2 YFSETQ. This CDR3 spans 13 amino acids. V was clipped by 4 bases and J by 8 bases, with 13 bases between them. CDR3 region: CASSPSTGEPQHF. CDR3 bases: TGCGCCAGCAGCCCCTCGACCGGGGAGCCCCAGCATTTT.